This TCR beta chain stems from a study of blood T cell repertoires in COVID-19. This table comes from immunoSEQ multiplex PCR, and its TCRdb copy is limited to in-frame clones, with some not included. The profile shows about 180,000 clones, 88% of them singletons. Residents of about two dozen US areas, aged about 18 to 95 years, made up the participants. Grouping used clinical history reported by participants in a survey and questionnaire. What the recovered Cohort 3 donors had was two negative PCRs, clearance, or symptom resolution. V shed 4 bases and J shed 2 bases, with 11 bases lying between them. The CDR3 runs to 14 residues. Germline CDR1 MGHDK, CDR2 SYGVNS.

This TCR was recovered from a woman younger than 30 who had recovered from COVID-19. The sample taken for sequencing was PBMCs or T cells enriched from blood (not recorded which). The V gene is TRBV25-1, the J gene TRBJ1-1; D call uncertain. The CDR3 loop is CASSVNFGNTEAFF. The CDR3 region has the DNA TGTGCCAGCAGTGTCAACTTTGGTAACACTGAAGCTTTCTTT.